These 28 T cell receptor beta chains originate from one sample sequenced in a study of blood T cell repertoires in COVID-19. Using immunoSEQ multiplex PCR, the repertoire was profiled, and TCRdb retains in-frame clones only, with some absent. The sample has around 200,000 clones, less than 90% seen once; the top ten hold about 4.7%. Source material: PBMCs or T cells enriched from blood (not recorded which). Receptors were obtained from a young woman who had been exposed to COVID-19.

The CDR3 protein is CASSQAGGGADTQYF. The CDR3 bases are TGTGCCAGCAGCCAAGCCGGCGGGGGGGCGGATACGCAGTATTTT. This rearrangement joins TRBV4-2 to TRBJ2-3, with 9 bases matching TRBD2. Trimming took 1 base from V and 6 from J; bases not matched to a gene: 5. This CDR3 has 15 amino acids. The germline CDR1 and CDR2 sequences are LGHNA and YNFKEQ.

The chain employs TRBV3-1 (or the pseudogene TRBV3-2) and TRBJ2-1, with a possible D match to TRBD1 (6 bases). This CDR3 region has 15 residues. V lost 2 bases to trimming and J lost 7 bases, with 15 bases between them. Per the germline V gene, CDR1 is LGHDT and CDR2 is YNNKEL (reference sequence). CDR3 sequence reads: CASSQFHRVGNEQFF. The CDR3, as DNA: TGTGCCAGCAGCCAATTTCACAGGGTGGGGAATGAGCAGTTCTTC.

The genes are TRBV6-6 and TRBJ2-7; 8 bases line up with TRBD1. V lost 4 bases, J lost 3 bases, and 8 bases stayed unmatched. Germline V gene data show CDR1 as MNHNY and CDR2 as SVGAGI (reference sequence). The CDR3 consists of 15 residues. The CDR3, as DNA: TGTGCCAGCAGTTCCCCCGACAGGGGTGGCTACGAGCAGTACTTC. It encodes CASSSPDRGGYEQYF.

The V and J genes are TRBV28 and TRBJ2-7; 7 bases line up with TRBD1. Germline V CDR1 and CDR2: MDHEN, SYDVKM. The CDR3 totals 13 residues. V shed 6 bases, J shed 7 bases, and the junction held 9 bases outside the gene matches. This CDR3 reads CASRAPDRLEQYF. The CDR3 DNA reads TGTGCCAGCAGGGCCCCGGACAGGCTAGAGCAGTACTTC. The full variable domain, its missing parts supplied by reference TRBV28 and TRBJ2-7, is DVKVTQSSRYLVKRTGEKVFLECVQDMDHENMFWYRQDPGLGLRLIYFSYDVKMKEKGDIPEGYSVSREKKERFSLILESASTNQTSMYLCASRAPDRLEQYFGPGTRLTVT.

The J gene is TRBJ2-3, the V gene TRBV5-1, with 16 bases fitting TRBD2. CDR1 and CDR2 (germline): SGHRS, YFSETQ. V shed 7 bases, J shed 7 bases, and the junction held 12 bases outside the gene matches. The CDR3 consists of 17 residues. CDR3 protein: CASDTGTSGGVLNTQYF. Here the CDR3 DNA reads TGCGCCAGCGATACCGGGACTAGCGGGGGGGTCTTGAATACGCAGTATTTT.

The genes are TRBV28 and TRBJ2-7; 10 nucleotides line up with TRBD1. CDR1 is MDHEN and CDR2 is SYDVKM in the germline V gene. The J segment lost 4 bases and the V segment lost 6 bases, leaving 6 bases of the junction unmatched. CDR3 size: 14 residues. In nucleotides, the CDR3 is TGTGCCAGCAGGGTACCGGGACAGGGGTACGAGCAGTACTTC. Its translation: CASRVPGQGYEQYF.

The CDR3 DNA reads as TGTGCCTGGAGTCTTCCCGGGTTTAGCAATCAGCCCCAGCATTTT. Translating it yields CAWSLPGFSNQPQHF. The chain couples TRBV30 to TRBJ1-5; D is undetermined. V was clipped by 2 bases and J by 0 bases, with 11 bases between them. CDR3 length: 15 amino acids. CDR1 and CDR2 from the germline V gene are GTSNPN and SVGIG (reference sequence).

The chain uses TRBV20-1 and TRBJ1-5; weak D call: TRBD1 (5 bases). CDR1 is DFQATT and CDR2 is SNEGSKA in the germline V gene (reference sequence). Trimming shortened V by 3 bases and J by 0 bases, and 12 bases separated the two germline ends. There are 15 residues in the CDR3. The CDR3 here is CSASGGGYSNQPQHF. The DNA for the CDR3 is TGCAGTGCTAGTGGGGGAGGGTATAGCAATCAGCCCCAGCATTTT.

This chain connects TRBV5-1 to TRBJ1-2, with D possibly being TRBD1 (5 bases). Trimming removed 4 bases at V and 5 bases at J, with 18 bases between. Germline values: CDR1 SGHRS, CDR2 YFSETQ. CDR3 length: 15 residues. The CDR3 DNA follows: TGCGCCAGCAGCCCGCAGGGAGGGTCCGATTATGGCTACACCTTC. It is translated as CASSPQGGSDYGYTF.

This sequence joins TRBV2 and TRBJ2-7; D might be TRBD2 (5 bases). CDR1 is SNHLY, CDR2 FYNNEI, per germline. V shed 3 bases and J shed 7 bases, with 28 bases lying between them. The CDR3 extends over 18 amino acids. The CDR3 bases are TGTGCCAGCAGTGATCCCACTCCGGGTCGCGAAAACTCGGGAGAGCAGTACTTC. As protein: CASSDPTPGRENSGEQYF.

V usage is TRBV11-2 and J usage is TRBJ1-2, with D maybe TRBD1 (5 bases). This CDR3 has 14 residues. V lost 5 bases and J lost 0, with 10 bases in between. The germline V gene encodes CDR1 SGHAT and CDR2 FQNNGV. The CDR3 coding sequence is TGTGCCAGCAGCCCGGGGGGTTCTAACTATGGCTACACCTTC. Amino acid sequence: CASSPGGSNYGYTF. Full variable domain (outside the CDR3, taken from reference TRBV11-2 and TRBJ1-2): EAGVAQSPRYKIIEKRQSVAFWCNPISGHATLYWYQQILGQGPKLLIQFQNNGVVDDSQLPKDRFSAERLKGVDSTLKIQPAKLEDSAVYLCASSPGGSNYGYTFGSGTRLTVV.

The rearrangement uses TRBV3-1 (or the pseudogene TRBV3-2) and TRBJ1-1, with D perhaps TRBD1 (5 bases). CDR1 is LGHDT and CDR2 is YNNKEL in the germline V gene (reference sequence). The CDR3 loop spans 14 amino acids. V lost 6 bases to trimming and J lost 5 bases, with 16 bases between them. The chain's CDR3 is CASSRTQGSTEAFF. CDR3 bases: TGTGCCAGCAGTCGCACTCAGGGTAGTACTGAAGCTTTCTTT.

This chain links TRBV5-1 with TRBJ1-2; no clear D gene. Germline CDR1 SGHRS, CDR2 YFSETQ. Trimming took off 0 bases at V and 1 base at J, with 7 bases between the two ends. CDR3 length: 14 residues. The CDR3 DNA sequence: TGCGCCAGCAGCTTGGGTCAGTTTAACTATGGCTACACCTTC. It yields the protein CASSLGQFNYGYTF.

With regard to this clone: The CDR3 does not close with the conserved phenylalanine or tryptophan, likely indicating a read error. It is unclear where the CDR3 begins or ends on the DNA, so no DNA is shown, and the CDR3 is as TCRdb lists it. The V and J genes are TRBV4-1 and TRBJ1-2. The CDR3 length is 12 residues, termini included. CDR1 MGHRA and CDR2 YSYEKL come from the germline V gene. Here the CDR3 reads CASSQDRGGATL.

The gene calls are TRBV6-1 and TRBJ1-4, with D tentatively TRBD1 (5 bases). This CDR3 has 15 residues. Trimming cost V 1 base and J 4 bases, with 10 bases left between them. From germline, CDR1 is MNHNS and CDR2 SASEGT. The CDR3 here is CASSEGGSLNEKLFF. CDR3 nucleotide sequence: TGTGCCAGCAGTGAAGGGGGCAGTCTTAATGAAAAACTGTTTTTT.

This clone occurred once. This chain links TRBV5-1 with TRBJ2-3; 8 bases match TRBD1. The CDR3 is 14 amino acids. Germline values: CDR1 SGHRS, CDR2 YFSETQ. The V gene end was trimmed by 2 bases and the J gene end by 6 bases; junction bases not matched to a gene: 5. Here the CDR3 reads CASSLQGGYDTQYF. The CDR3 DNA follows: TGCGCCAGCAGCTTACAGGGGGGCTACGATACGCAGTATTTT.

The chain is built from TRBV11-2 and TRBJ2-6; D is possibly TRBD1 (5 bases). The CDR3 runs 15 residues. Trimming removed 5 bases from V and 1 base from J, with 9 bases in between. CDR1 and CDR2 (germline): SGHAT, FQNNGV. This CDR3 reads CASSIQESGANVLTF. DNA for the CDR3: TGTGCCAGCAGCATACAGGAATCTGGGGCCAACGTCCTGACTTTC.

The genes are TRBV30 and TRBJ2-7; 12 bases fit TRBD2. Trimming removed 1 base from V and 3 bases from J; junction bases left unmatched: 7. This CDR3 is built from 16 residues. Germline V gene data show CDR1 as GTSNPN and CDR2 as SVGIG (reference sequence). The CDR3 DNA is TGTGCCTGGAGTGGACTAGCGGGGGACACATTCTACGAGCAGTACTTC. Translation: CAWSGLAGDTFYEQYF.

The chain's CDR3 is CASSPTTTYEQYF. Here the CDR3 DNA reads TGTGCCAGCAGCCCAACTACTACCTACGAGCAGTACTTC. The rearrangement links TRBV14 to TRBJ2-7; D is uncertain. The CDR3 consists of 13 residues. Trimming shortened V by 4 bases and J by 2 bases, and 9 bases separated the two germline ends. Germline V gene lookup returns CDR1 SGHDN and CDR2 FVKESK. Variable domain in full (rest from reference TRBV14 and TRBJ2-7): EAGVTQFPSHSVIEKGQTVTLRCDPISGHDNLYWYRRVMGKEIKFLLHFVKESKQDESGMPNNRFLAERTGGTYSTLKVQPAELEDSGVYFCASSPTTTYEQYFGPGTRLTVT.

The genes are TRBV3-1 (or the pseudogene TRBV3-2) and TRBJ2-7; weak D call: TRBD2 (5 bases). CDR1 LGHDT and CDR2 YNNKEL come from the germline V gene (reference sequence). V was cut by 0 bases and J by 2 bases, with 11 bases left in between. CDR3 length: 15 residues. The CDR3 coding sequence is TGTGCCAGCAGCCAAGATTCCGGGGAAACCTACGAGCAGTACTTC. Translated, it gives CASSQDSGETYEQYF.

The rearrangement links TRBV7-9 to TRBJ2-7, with 12 bases aligning to TRBD1. V lost 5 bases, J lost 9 bases, and 14 bases stayed unmatched. The CDR3 sequence is 16 residues long. The germline V gene has CDR1 SEHNR and CDR2 FQNEAQ (reference sequence). CDR3 loop: CASSNKPGTGGEGQYF. The CDR3 DNA follows: TGTGCCAGCAGCAACAAACCCGGGACAGGGGGCGAGGGGCAGTACTTC. Using reference TRBV7-9 and TRBJ2-7 for the parts outside the CDR3, the full variable domain is DTGVSQNPRHKITKRGQNVTFRCDPISEHNRLYWYRQTLGQGPEFLTYFQNEAQLEKSRLLSDRFSAERPKGSFSTLEIQRTEQGDSAMYLCASSNKPGTGGEGQYFGPGTRLTVT.

The chain employs TRBV5-1 and TRBJ2-7, with 7 bases identical to TRBD1. This CDR3 comprises 15 residues. The V and J ends lost 4 bases and 4 bases, in that order; junction bases with no gene match: 11. Germline V gives CDR1 SGHRS, CDR2 YFSETQ. The CDR3 reads CASSRGTVVGYEQYF. DNA of the CDR3: TGCGCCAGCAGCAGAGGGACAGTTGTAGGATACGAGCAGTACTTC.

J is TRBJ1-4 and V is TRBV19; 10 nucleotides agree with TRBD1. The CDR3 loop spans 15 amino acids. The germline CDR1 and CDR2 sequences are LNHDA and SQIVND (reference sequence). J was trimmed by 8 bases and V by 5 bases; bases with no gene match: 8. CDR3 residues: CASSSPGQGREKLFF. The CDR3, as DNA: TGTGCCAGTAGTTCACCGGGACAGGGGAGGGAAAAACTGTTTTTT.

J is TRBJ2-1 and V is TRBV19; D possibly corresponds to TRBD2 (7 bases). The CDR3 consists of 15 residues. V was shortened by 3 bases and J by 6 bases, with 15 bases between the two germline ends. CDR1 LNHDA and CDR2 SQIVND come from the germline V gene (reference sequence). DNA of the CDR3: TGTGCCAGTAGTATCGGGGCGGGGGCCATCAATGAGCAGTTCTTC. Protein product: CASSIGAGAINEQFF.

The chain is built from TRBV24-1 and TRBJ1-2; 7 nucleotides agree with TRBD1. The CDR3 consists of 15 residues. The V segment lost 3 bases and the J segment 2 bases; nucleotides outside the gene matches: 5. CDR1 is KGHDR, CDR2 SFDVKD, per germline. As DNA, the CDR3 is TGTGCCACCAGTGATCCAGGGACAGAAAACTATGGCTACACCTTC. Translation gives CATSDPGTENYGYTF.

The V call is TRBV9, the J call TRBJ1-2; 8 bases line up with TRBD1. Trimming removed 2 bases from V and 4 bases from J; junction bases left unmatched: 10. The CDR3 has 16 amino acids. Germline V gene lookup returns CDR1 SGDLS and CDR2 YYNGEE. The CDR3 DNA is TGTGCCAGCAGCGTCTCGTCCAGGGGGCCTCGCTATGGCTACACCTTC. Translated, it gives CASSVSSRGPRYGYTF. Filled out from reference TRBV9 and TRBJ1-2, the complete variable domain reads DSGVTQTPKHLITATGQRVTLRCSPRSGDLSVYWYQQSLDQGLQFLIQYYNGEERAKGNILERFSAQQFPDLHSELNLSSLELGDSALYFCASSVSSRGPRYGYTFGSGTRLTVV.

The chain employs TRBV25-1 and TRBJ1-1, with a tentative D call TRBD1 (5 bases). CDR1 and CDR2 (germline): MGHDK, SYGVNS. This CDR3 spans 13 amino acids. Trimming left V 5 bases short and J 1 base short, with 8 bases between. The CDR3 region is CASSIQGNTEAFF. The DNA for the CDR3 is TGTGCCAGCAGTATCCAGGGGAACACTGAAGCTTTCTTT.

The V and J genes are TRBV7-2 and TRBJ1-4; weak D call: TRBD1 (5 bases). V shed 5 bases and J shed 2 bases, with 9 bases lying between them. The CDR3 sequence is 14 residues long. The germline CDR1 and CDR2 sequences are SGHTA and FQGNSA. The CDR3 coding sequence is TGTGCCAGCAGCACGACAGCCACTAATGAAAAACTGTTTTTT. Its translation is CASSTTATNEKLFF.